The 23 T cell receptor beta chains in this list originate from one sample, sequenced in a study of CD8 T cells in Susac syndrome. Reverse transcription of about 0.45 to 1 ug RNA was performed with random hexamers. TCRdb re-analysed the immunoSEQ multiplex PCR reads in MiXCR, keeping a single row per CDR3 protein. The sample lists around 80,000 distinct CDR3 sequences, approximately 95% occurring once. The sequenced sample was CD8+ T cells from PBMCs. The receptor source for this set is a human donor with Susac syndrome.

As DNA, the CDR3 is TGTGCCAGCAGTTTAAGTCATGGGACAGGGTTATCAGGCTACACCTTC. Its protein is CASSLSHGTGLSGYTF. V usage is TRBV27 and J usage is TRBJ1-2; 9 nucleotides agree with TRBD1. The germline gives CDR1 MNHEY, CDR2 SMNVEV (reference sequence). This CDR3 has 16 residues. The V and J ends lost 2 bases and 8 bases, in that order; junction bases with no gene match: 12.

This chain joins TRBV18 and TRBJ2-6, with D perhaps being TRBD1 or TRBD2 (5 bases each). Trimming left V 4 bases short and J 0 bases short, with 13 bases between. Looked up from germline, CDR1 is KGHSH and CDR2 is LQKENI. There are 17 residues in the CDR3. The CDR3 here is CASSLLRGVSGANVLTF. The CDR3 bases are TGTGCCAGCTCACTCCTCCGAGGGGTCTCTGGGGCCAACGTCCTGACTTTC.

J is TRBJ1-2 and V is TRBV20-1, with 11 positions matching TRBD1. Trimming took 6 bases from V and 7 from J; bases not matched to a gene: 16. This CDR3 spans 16 amino acids. Germline V CDR1 and CDR2: DFQATT, SNEGSKA (reference sequence). CDR3 amino acids: CSATPSRTGGAGGYTF. In DNA form, the CDR3 reads TGCAGTGCGACTCCATCAAGGACAGGGGGCGCGGGTGGCTACACCTTC.

The chain has TRBV28 and TRBJ1-2, with D unclear. The CDR3 runs to 11 residues. Trimming removed 4 bases from V and 5 bases from J, with 5 bases in between. Germline V gene data show CDR1 as MDHEN and CDR2 as SYDVKM. CDR3 in DNA: TGTGCCAGCAGTTCGGCGTATGGCTACACCTTC. The encoded protein is CASSSAYGYTF.

The chain couples TRBV14 to TRBJ2-2; 8 nucleotides align to TRBD2. CDR1 SGHDN and CDR2 FVKESK come from the germline V gene. The J segment lost 0 bases and the V segment lost 0 bases, leaving 0 bases of the junction unmatched. The CDR3 loop spans 16 amino acids. CDR3 region: CASSQDSGTNTGELFF. As DNA, the CDR3 is TGTGCCAGCAGCCAAGATAGCGGGACGAACACCGGGGAGCTGTTTTTT.

The gene calls are TRBV7-9 and TRBJ2-1, with 10 bases matching TRBD2. Trimming removed 5 bases from V and 8 bases from J; junction bases left unmatched: 12. The V gene's germline CDR1 is SEHNR and CDR2 FQNEAQ (reference sequence). This CDR3 has 16 residues. CDR3 residues: CASSQKAGGPVDEQFF. As DNA, the CDR3 is TGTGCCAGCAGCCAAAAAGCGGGAGGGCCGGTGGATGAGCAGTTCTTC.

This clonotype was seen a single time. V is TRBV5-4 and J is TRBJ2-7; 8 bases fit TRBD1. Germline lookup yields CDR1 SGHNT and CDR2 YYREEE (reference sequence). The CDR3 length is 15 residues. V gave up 4 bases and J gave up 0 bases; unmatched junction bases: 6. The CDR3 loop is CASSTWTGYSYEQYF. The DNA for the CDR3 is TGTGCCAGCAGCACCTGGACAGGGTACTCCTACGAGCAGTACTTC.

The chain is built from TRBV4-1 and TRBJ2-1, with TRBD2 identical over 7 bases. CDR1 and CDR2 from the germline V gene are MGHRA and YSYEKL. Trimming cost V 0 bases and J 5 bases; bases outside gene matches: 7. The CDR3 runs to 16 residues. This CDR3 reads CASSQDRRGYHNEQFF. The CDR3, as DNA: TGCGCCAGCAGCCAAGATCGGCGGGGGTATCACAATGAGCAGTTCTTC.

The rearrangement links TRBV20-1 to TRBJ1-5; 9 bases line up with TRBD1. Germline V gene lookup returns CDR1 DFQATT and CDR2 SNEGSKA (reference sequence). The CDR3 is 16 amino acids. After removal of 1 base from V and 5 bases from J, the junction contained 9 bases not matched to a gene. Written as DNA, the CDR3 is TGCAGTGCTAGAGCCTCGGGGGGGACAGGGTATCAGCCCCAGCATTTT. Its translation: CSARASGGTGYQPQHF.

The rearrangement uses TRBV7-8 and TRBJ1-2; D is possibly TRBD1 (5 bases). Germline assignment: CDR1 SGHVS and CDR2 FQNEAQ. This CDR3 contains 12 residues. Trimming shortened V by 3 bases and J by 7 bases, and 9 bases separated the two germline ends. The CDR3 DNA is TGTGCCAGCAGCTTCCAGGGTAGTGGCTACACCTTC. This sequence encodes CASSFQGSGYTF.

This chain connects TRBV20-1 to TRBJ1-2; TRBD1 matches 7 bases. Germline CDR1 reads DFQATT; CDR2 reads SNEGSKA (reference sequence). CDR3 size: 14 residues. Germline trimming cut 3 bases from V and 3 bases from J; bases unmatched to any gene: 7. CDR3 nucleotide sequence: TGCAGTGCTAGGGCGACAGGGTTGGACTATGGCTACACCTTC. As protein: CSARATGLDYGYTF.

The chain joins TRBV12-3 or TRBV12-4 to TRBJ1-5; D is perhaps TRBD1 (5 bases). The CDR3 is made up of 13 amino acids. V lost 5 bases to trimming and J lost 5 bases, with 10 bases between them. The CDR3 sequence is CASSLTGDQPQHF. CDR3 DNA sequence: TGTGCCAGCAGTCTTACAGGAGATCAGCCCCAGCATTTT.

This chain links TRBV4-1 with TRBJ1-1, with D perhaps matching TRBD1 (5 bases). There are 14 residues in the CDR3. Trimming shortened V by 2 bases and J by 0 bases, and 7 bases separated the two germline ends. Germline V CDR1 and CDR2: MGHRA, YSYEKL. The CDR3 DNA reads as TGCGCCAGCAGCCAATGGGACCTGAACACTGAAGCTTTCTTT. Translation: CASSQWDLNTEAFF.

V is TRBV4-2 and J is TRBJ1-1; the match to TRBD1 covers 12 bases. The length of the CDR3 is 18 residues. Germline lookup yields CDR1 LGHNA and CDR2 YNFKEQ. V lost 0 bases, J lost 4 bases, and 9 bases stayed unmatched. CDR3 sequence: CASSQDRDRGQGGTEAFF. CDR3 coding DNA: TGTGCCAGCAGCCAAGACCGGGACAGGGGGCAGGGGGGCACTGAAGCTTTCTTT.

This chain links TRBV27 with TRBJ1-1, with 7 bases matching TRBD1. The V gene's germline CDR1 is MNHEY and CDR2 SMNVEV (reference sequence). J was trimmed by 6 bases and V by 0 bases; bases with no gene match: 4. This CDR3 comprises 14 residues. The CDR3: CASSLSTGWAEAFF. The CDR3 region has the DNA TGTGCCAGCAGTTTATCGACAGGGTGGGCTGAAGCTTTCTTT.

This chain joins TRBV2 and TRBJ2-7; 8 bases are shared with TRBD1. Germline values: CDR1 SNHLY, CDR2 FYNNEI. This CDR3 comprises 14 residues. The V gene end was trimmed by 5 bases and the J gene end by 4 bases; junction bases not matched to a gene: 7. The CDR3 region is CASSIDRGGYEQYF. CDR3 nucleotides: TGTGCCAGCAGTATCGACAGGGGAGGATACGAGCAGTACTTC.

V is TRBV12-3 or TRBV12-4 and J is TRBJ2-2; D not resolved. The CDR3 loop spans 13 amino acids. Deletions cut 5 bases from V and 0 bases from J, with 4 bases between. CDR3 in amino acids: CASSHANTGELFF. The CDR3 coding sequence is TGTGCCAGCAGTCACGCGAACACCGGGGAGCTGTTTTTT.

The chain links TRBV27 to TRBJ1-1, with no clear D. CDR3 size: 15 residues. Trimming pared 5 bases from V and 1 base from J, leaving 14 bases between. CDR1 MNHEY and CDR2 SMNVEV come from the germline V gene (reference sequence). This CDR3 is CASSPSLPRNTEAFF. The CDR3 coding sequence is TGTGCCAGCAGTCCATCCCTACCGCGGAACACTGAAGCTTTCTTT.

The rearrangement links TRBV9 to TRBJ2-7, with 9 bases lining up with TRBD2. Germline V gene lookup returns CDR1 SGDLS and CDR2 YYNGEE. This CDR3 is built from 13 residues. With 4 bases clipped from V and 4 bases from J, the junction kept 3 bases outside the gene matches. Here the CDR3 reads CASSLSGGYEQYF. For the CDR3, the DNA is TGTGCCAGCAGCCTTAGCGGGGGTTACGAGCAGTACTTC. Combining the CDR3 with reference TRBV9 and TRBJ2-7 gives the whole variable domain DSGVTQTPKHLITATGQRVTLRCSPRSGDLSVYWYQQSLDQGLQFLIQYYNGEERAKGNILERFSAQQFPDLHSELNLSSLELGDSALYFCASSLSGGYEQYFGPGTRLTVT.

The V and J genes are TRBV18 and TRBJ1-5; TRBD1 agrees at 12 bases. The V and J ends lost 6 bases and 7 bases, in that order; junction bases with no gene match: 4. Germline loops: CDR1 KGHSH, CDR2 LQKENI. The CDR3 length is 14 residues. CDR3 sequence reads: CASSRDRGRQPQHF. CDR3 sequence (DNA): TGTGCCAGCTCTCGGGACAGGGGGCGGCAGCCCCAGCATTTT.

This sequence joins TRBV19 and TRBJ1-5; no clear D. Trimming pared 0 bases from V and 0 bases from J, leaving 3 bases between. The CDR3 sequence is 14 residues long. The germline V gene encodes CDR1 LNHDA and CDR2 SQIVND (reference sequence). The CDR3 sequence: CASSIDNSNQPQHF. In DNA form, the CDR3 reads TGTGCCAGTAGTATAGATAATAGCAATCAGCCCCAGCATTTT.

The rearrangement joins TRBV3-1 to TRBJ2-1; D is perhaps TRBD2 (5 bases). V gave up 8 bases and J gave up 7 bases, with 12 bases separating them. The CDR3 has 12 amino acids. The germline V gene encodes CDR1 LGHDT and CDR2 YNNKEL (reference sequence). The DNA of the CDR3 is TGTGCCAGCTCGGCTAGCAGGAATGAGCAGTTCTTC. Translation: CASSASRNEQFF.

This chain links TRBV20-1 with TRBJ1-5; 11 bases map to TRBD1. From germline, CDR1 is DFQATT and CDR2 SNEGSKA (reference sequence). V shed 6 bases and J 4 bases; nucleotides not matched to a gene: 2. This CDR3 contains 13 residues. CDR3 sequence reads: CSAGDRGNQPQHF. Written as DNA, the CDR3 is TGCAGTGCCGGGGACAGGGGGAATCAGCCCCAGCATTTT.